Below are 25 T cell receptor beta chains sequenced from a single sample in a study of T cell repertoires in cytomegalovirus infection. A single record per CDR3 protein comes from TCRdb applying MiXCR to the reads. The data show roughly 46,000 distinct CDR3 sequences, with approximately 20% seen just once and roughly 50% held by the top ten. No cognate antigen is known for these TCRs. This specimen consisted of CD8+ T cells from cultured PBMCs, obtained from culture after CMV antigen stimulation. Source of these receptors: a human donor in good health (CMV status not recorded). Some clones in this sample may be carry-over from other donors' samples.

In this sample, this clonotype turned up many times. The CDR3 DNA reads TGTGCCACCGGGATAGATACGCAGTATTTT. It translates to CATGIDTQYF. The chain carries TRBV15 and TRBJ2-3; the D is unclear. Per germline, CDR1 LNHNV and CDR2 YYDKDF (reference sequence). Between the trimmed V and J ends, which lost 8 bases and 5 bases, there was a span of 5 bases. This CDR3 region has 10 residues.

This clonotype was counted at least ten times. The chain recombines TRBV7-3 with TRBJ2-3, with D possibly matching TRBD1 (5 bases). Trimming stripped 2 bases from V and 4 bases from J, with 13 bases between. The germline CDR1 and CDR2 sequences are SGHTA and FQGTGA. The CDR3 runs 15 residues. The DNA for the CDR3 is TGTGCCAGCAGCTTAGGGGCAGGCTCCTCAGATACGCAGTATTTT. This translates into CASSLGAGSSDTQYF.

This clonotype was counted between two and nine times. The chain employs TRBV4-1 and TRBJ1-1; TRBD1 agrees at 8 bases. Germline CDR1 reads MGHRA; CDR2 reads YSYEKL. This CDR3 region has 16 residues. V shed 1 base, J shed 4 bases, and the junction held 8 bases outside the gene matches. The CDR3 nucleotides read TGCGCCAGCAGCCAAGTACCCAGGGGGCCTCTCACTGAAGCTTTCTTT. It is translated as CASSQVPRGPLTEAFF.

This clonotype was counted ten times or more. V usage is TRBV7-2 and J usage is TRBJ1-1; possible D gene TRBD1, 6 bases. The V end was cut by 6 bases, the J end by 4 bases, with 12 bases between. Looked up from germline, CDR1 is SGHTA and CDR2 is FQGNSA. The CDR3 is 13 residues long. The CDR3 DNA follows: TGTGCCAGCAGGGAAGGAGGGGGCACTGAAGCTTTCTTT. Translation: CASREGGGTEAFF. The complete variable domain, with remaining parts taken from reference TRBV7-2 and TRBJ1-1, reads GAGVSQSPSNKVTEKGKDVELRCDPISGHTALYWYRQSLGQGLEFLIYFQGNSAPDKSGLPSDRFSAERTGGSVSTLTIQRTQQEDSAVYLCASREGGGTEAFFGQGTRLTVV.

This clonotype showed up many times. The junction shows a germline mismatch at one end, possibly a read error. This rearrangement joins TRBV28 to TRBJ1-4; D is uncertain. The CDR3 is 15 residues long. Germline assignment: CDR1 MDHEN and CDR2 SYDVKM. CDR3 loop: CASRRAFDANEKLFF. CDR3 DNA: TGTGCCAGCCGAAGGGCCTTCGACGCTAACGAAAAACTGTTTTTT.

As for this clonotype: This may arise from a read error, as a much more abundant clone is one base away. The chain couples TRBV7-6 to TRBJ2-7; TRBD1 is a possible D gene (6 bases). V was clipped by 5 bases and J by 1 base, with 18 bases between them. Per germline, CDR1 SGHVS and CDR2 FNYEAQ. This CDR3 has 16 residues. The CDR3 region has the DNA TGTGCCAGCAGCCTTTTTGGGACAAGGGAATCCTACGAGCAGTACTTC. This encodes CASSLFGTRESYEQYF.

This clonotype turned up a few times. The chain recombines TRBV5-1 with TRBJ2-7; D is unresolved. V was cut by 3 bases and J by 1 base, with 11 bases left in between. This CDR3 comprises 14 residues. The germline gives CDR1 SGHRS, CDR2 YFSETQ. CDR3 sequence reads: CASSYQTDSYEQYF. In DNA form, the CDR3 reads TGCGCCAGCAGCTATCAGACCGATTCCTACGAGCAGTACTTC.

This clonotype was counted at least ten times. The chain is built from TRBV7-6 and TRBJ2-7, with 13 bases that match TRBD2. The J segment lost 5 bases and the V segment lost 5 bases, leaving 9 bases of the junction unmatched. CDR1 is SGHVS and CDR2 is FNYEAQ in the germline V gene. The CDR3 length is 16 residues. The CDR3 coding sequence is TGTGCCAGCAGCCCCCGACTAGCGGGAGGAATCGACGAGCAGTACTTC. The encoded protein is CASSPRLAGGIDEQYF.

This clonotype showed up just a few times. The chain joins TRBV3-1 to TRBJ2-5; D gene ambiguous. Germline V gene lookup returns CDR1 LGHDT and CDR2 YNNKEL (reference sequence). Deletions cut 2 bases from V and 5 bases from J, with 12 bases between. The length of the CDR3 is 14 residues. The CDR3: CASSQLSPSETQYF. The CDR3 DNA is TGTGCCAGCAGCCAACTATCCCCGAGTGAGACCCAGTACTTC.

Ten or more counts support this clonotype. The rearrangement joins TRBV6-7 to TRBJ1-1; tentatively, D is TRBD1 (5 bases). TRBV6-7 is an open reading frame, and its role is uncertain. CDR3 size: 12 residues. Trimming shortened V by 5 bases and J by 7 bases, and 11 bases separated the two germline ends. CDR3 in DNA: TGTGCCAGCAGTCCCCCGGGGGGTGAAGCTTTCTTT. This translates into CASSPPGGEAFF.

In regard to this clonotype: The junction departs from germline at one end; a sequencing error may be responsible. The chain combines TRBV4-1 with TRBJ2-1; TRBD2 is a possible D gene (6 bases). CDR1 and CDR2 from the germline V gene are MGHRA and YSYEKL. The CDR3 runs 15 residues. CDR3 protein: CASSRDHGSSDEQFF. CDR3 in DNA: TGTGCCAGCAGCCGGGACCACGGGAGTAGCGATGAGCAGTTCTTC.

Notes on this clonotype: A much larger clone sits a single nucleotide away, making a read error possible. The J gene is TRBJ2-7, the V gene TRBV19, with TRBD2 matching over 8 bases. The CDR3 totals 14 residues. Germline V CDR1 and CDR2: LNHDA, SQIVND (reference sequence). CDR3: CAGSSQRGIREQYF. Here the CDR3 DNA reads TGTGCCGGTAGTAGCCAGCGGGGGATCAGAGAGCAGTACTTC.

The chain is built from TRBV6-1 and TRBJ2-7; D is perhaps TRBD1 or TRBD2 (5 bases each). CDR1 and CDR2 from the germline V gene are MNHNS and SASEGT. The germline V and J ends were trimmed by 2 bases and 6 bases, with 14 bases remaining between them. The CDR3 spans 14 residues. CDR3 nucleotides: TGTGCCAGCAGTGAACGGGGCCAACAGAGCGAGCAGTACTTC. Translation: CASSERGQQSEQYF.

In this sample, this clonotype turned up many times. The chain employs TRBV7-2 and TRBJ2-1, with TRBD2 identical over 9 bases. This CDR3 spans 18 amino acids. V shed 4 bases and J 7 bases; nucleotides not matched to a gene: 17. CDR1 SGHTA and CDR2 FQGNSA come from the germline V gene. Here the CDR3 reads CASSSAGLALAGSNEQFF. As DNA, the CDR3 is TGTGCCAGCAGCTCAGCCGGTCTGGCGCTAGCGGGGTCAAATGAGCAGTTCTTC. Looking up the rest from reference TRBV7-2 and TRBJ2-1 gives the full variable domain: GAGVSQSPSNKVTEKGKDVELRCDPISGHTALYWYRQSLGQGLEFLIYFQGNSAPDKSGLPSDRFSAERTGGSVSTLTIQRTQQEDSAVYLCASSSAGLALAGSNEQFFGPGTRLTVL.

This clonotype was observed a few times. The chain combines TRBV6-5 with TRBJ2-5; 9 bases map to TRBD1. CDR1 is MNHEY and CDR2 is SVGAGI in the germline V gene. Trimming at V came to 2 bases and at J to 5 bases, leaving 6 bases not matched to a gene. The CDR3 is 15 amino acids. CDR3 amino acids: CASSYGQGSLETQYF. In DNA, the CDR3 is TGTGCCAGCAGTTACGGACAGGGGAGTTTGGAGACCCAGTACTTC.

Many counts were recorded for this clonotype. The CDR3 reads CASSLFGTGAYEQYF. CDR3 nucleotides: TGTGCCAGCAGTTTATTCGGGACAGGGGCCTACGAGCAGTACTTC. The V call is TRBV28, the J call TRBJ2-7; 10 bases line up with TRBD1. V gave up 1 base and J gave up 2 bases; unmatched junction bases: 2. The CDR3 consists of 15 residues. The germline V gene has CDR1 MDHEN and CDR2 SYDVKM.

In its sample, this clonotype was seen a few times. The chain combines TRBV5-4 with TRBJ2-2; TRBD1 matches at 8 bases. Per the germline V gene, CDR1 is SGHNT and CDR2 is YYREEE (reference sequence). V shed 4 bases and J 1 base; nucleotides not matched to a gene: 3. This CDR3 is 15 amino acids long. The CDR3 nucleotides read TGTGCCAGCAGCCCCGGGACAGGGAACACCGGGGAGCTGTTTTTT. It is translated as CASSPGTGNTGELFF.

This clonotype was seen a handful of times. The rearrangement joins TRBV27 to TRBJ1-5; D remains ambiguous. Germline CDR1 is MNHEY and CDR2 is SMNVEV (reference sequence). Trimming took off 3 bases at V and 4 bases at J, with 16 bases between the two ends. The CDR3 runs to 16 residues. CDR3 in amino acids: CASSFGFPKQNQPQHF. The DNA of the CDR3 is TGTGCCAGCAGTTTTGGGTTCCCCAAGCAAAATCAGCCCCAGCATTTT.

The chain is built from TRBV15 and TRBJ2-5, with 9 bases identical to TRBD2. This CDR3 contains 14 residues. The V segment lost 8 bases and the J segment 2 bases; nucleotides outside the gene matches: 6. Germline CDR1 reads LNHNV; CDR2 reads YYDKDF (reference sequence). This chain's CDR3 is CATRPSGEQETQYF. Here the CDR3 DNA reads TGTGCCACCCGGCCTAGCGGGGAGCAAGAGACCCAGTACTTC.

About this clonotype: Without the conserved terminal phenylalanine or tryptophan, this CDR3 likely stems from a read error. This chain connects TRBV20-1 to TRBJ2-7; a weak D match, TRBD2 (6 bases). V lost 0 bases and J 5 bases, leaving 23 bases between the germline ends. From germline, CDR1 is DFQATT and CDR2 SNEGSKA (reference sequence). CDR3 length equals 17 residues. CDR3 amino acids: CSARDRLVMGGRDEQYL. The CDR3 DNA reads TGCAGTGCTAGAGATCGGCTTGTGATGGGAGGAAGGGACGAGCAGTACTTG.

J is TRBJ2-7 and V is TRBV7-3, with D unresolved. V dropped 2 bases and J dropped 3 bases, with 5 bases sitting between them. Germline CDR1 reads SGHTA; CDR2 reads FQGTGA. This CDR3 has 12 amino acids. The CDR3 here is CASSLALYEQYF. In DNA, the CDR3 is TGTGCCAGCAGCTTAGCTCTCTACGAGCAGTACTTC.

Of note for this clonotype: The junction departs from the called germline gene at one end, perhaps through a read error. The chain links TRBV24-1 to TRBJ2-1; 8 nucleotides line up with TRBD2. This CDR3 has 16 residues. Germline V lookup: CDR1 KGHDR, CDR2 SFDVKD. CDR3 region: CGTGDSSLAEYNEQFF. The CDR3 DNA is TGTGGCACCGGTGATTCCTCACTAGCGGAATACAATGAGCAGTTCTTC.

Worth noting for this clonotype: A clone one base away is much larger, so this may be a read error. The chain employs TRBV7-4 and TRBJ2-1; tentative D call: TRBD2 (5 bases). The CDR3 covers 15 residues. Germline V gene lookup returns CDR1 SGHVT and CDR2 SQSDAQ. The CDR3 region has the DNA TGTGCCAGCATCTTAGCGCTTGGACCAGCGGATGAGCAGTTCTTC. Translating gives CASILALGPADEQFF. Full variable domain (rest looked up from reference TRBV7-4 and TRBJ2-1): GAGVSQSPRYKVAKRGRDVALRCDSISGHVTLYWYRQTLGQGSEVLTYSQSDAQRDKSGRPSGRFSAERPERSVSTLKIQRTEQGDSAVYLCASILALGPADEQFFGPGTRLTVL.

For this clonotype: A much larger clone lies a single base off, so this may be a read error. The chain joins TRBV7-8 to TRBJ1-1; D gene ambiguous. Per the germline V gene, CDR1 is SGHVS and CDR2 is FQNEAQ. This CDR3 region has 11 residues. For the CDR3, the DNA is TGTGCCAACAGCTTAGTTTCTGAAGCTTTCTTT. Its protein product is CANSLVSEAFF. The full variable domain, completed using reference TRBV7-8 and TRBJ1-1, is GAGVSQSPRYKVAKRGQDVALRCDPISGHVSLFWYQQALGQGPEFLTYFQNEAQLDKSGLPSDRFFAERPEGSVSTLKIQRTQQEDSAVYLCANSLVSEAFFGQGTRLTVV.

This clonotype was detected ten times or more. The chain joins TRBV12-3 or TRBV12-4 to TRBJ1-3, with a possible D match to TRBD1 (5 bases). The CDR3 spans 16 residues. V was trimmed by 3 bases and J by 1 base, leaving 13 bases between them. The CDR3 sequence: CASSLVAGKSGNTIYF. In DNA, the CDR3 is TGTGCCAGCAGTTTGGTAGCAGGGAAGTCTGGAAACACCATATATTTT.